This T cell receptor beta chain comes out of a study of identical twins. TCRdb itself ran the 5' RACE reads through MiXCR, one entry per CDR3 protein. The sample consists of some 320,000 distinct CDR3 sequences, more than 9% of them appearing once. The CDR3 runs to 14 residues. V lost 5 bases, J lost 6 bases, and 16 bases lay in between. Germline CDR1 SEHNR, CDR2 FQNEAQ (reference sequence). The same data also contributed to another study, on yellow fever vaccine responses in identical twins. Per that study: Twins' vaccine T cell responses reportedly seemed partly convergent and partly personalized.

The rearrangement links TRBV7-9 to TRBJ1-2; possible D gene TRBD1, 5 bases. Material for sequencing was CD8+ T cells sorted from blood. The source of this sequence is a woman aged 18 to 35 in good health. The CDR3 spells CASSLGSGADGYTF. DNA of the CDR3: TGTGCCAGCAGCCTGGGGAGCGGGGCGGATGGCTACACCTTC.